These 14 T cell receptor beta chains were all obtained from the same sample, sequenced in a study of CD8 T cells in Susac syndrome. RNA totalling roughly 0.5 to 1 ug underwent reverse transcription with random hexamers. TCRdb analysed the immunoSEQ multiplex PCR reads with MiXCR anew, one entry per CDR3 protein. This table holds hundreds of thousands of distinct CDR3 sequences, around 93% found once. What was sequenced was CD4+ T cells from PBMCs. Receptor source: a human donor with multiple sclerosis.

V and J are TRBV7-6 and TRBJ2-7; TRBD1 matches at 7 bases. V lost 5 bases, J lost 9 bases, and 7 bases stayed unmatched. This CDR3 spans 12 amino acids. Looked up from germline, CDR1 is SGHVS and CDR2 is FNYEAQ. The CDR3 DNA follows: TGTGCCAGCAGCCCCGACAGGGTCCGGCAGTACTTC. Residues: CASSPDRVRQYF.

CDR3 in amino acids: CASSQDGGFGYTF. The CDR3 nucleotides are TGTGCCAGCAGCCAAGATGGAGGGTTTGGCTACACCTTC. J is TRBJ1-2 and V is TRBV4-2, with D unclear. The CDR3 consists of 13 residues. Trimming stripped 0 bases from V and 7 bases from J, with 9 bases between. Germline V gives CDR1 LGHNA, CDR2 YNFKEQ.

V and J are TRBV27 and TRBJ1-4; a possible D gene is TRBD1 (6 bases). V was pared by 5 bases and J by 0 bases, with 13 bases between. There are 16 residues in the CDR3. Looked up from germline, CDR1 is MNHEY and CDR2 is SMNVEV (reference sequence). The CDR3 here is CASSHRQAATNEKLFF. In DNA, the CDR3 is TGTGCCAGCAGTCACCGACAGGCTGCAACTAATGAAAAACTGTTTTTT.

CDR3 residues: CASSLELVAQYF. The CDR3 region has the DNA TGTGCCAGCAGCTTAGAACTAGTAGCGCAGTATTTT. This chain uses TRBV7-9 with TRBJ2-3, with D maybe TRBD2 (5 bases). The CDR3 consists of 12 residues. Per germline, CDR1 SEHNR and CDR2 FQNEAQ (reference sequence). V lost 1 base and J 10 bases, leaving 9 bases between the germline ends.

The CDR3 sequence is CASSRDLFEQFF. CDR3 in DNA: TGCGCCAGCAGCCGAGATCTTTTTGAGCAGTTCTTC. The chain carries TRBV4-1 and TRBJ2-1; no clear D. The germline CDR1 and CDR2 sequences are MGHRA and YSYEKL. The CDR3 is 12 amino acids. V dropped 4 bases and J dropped 9 bases, with 10 bases sitting between them.

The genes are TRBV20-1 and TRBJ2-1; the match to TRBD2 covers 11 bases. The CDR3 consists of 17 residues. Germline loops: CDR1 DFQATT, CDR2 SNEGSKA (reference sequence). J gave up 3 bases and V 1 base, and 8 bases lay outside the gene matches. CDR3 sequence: CSARAHLGLAGYNEQFF. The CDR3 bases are TGCAGTGCTAGAGCACACCTCGGACTAGCGGGCTACAATGAGCAGTTCTTC.

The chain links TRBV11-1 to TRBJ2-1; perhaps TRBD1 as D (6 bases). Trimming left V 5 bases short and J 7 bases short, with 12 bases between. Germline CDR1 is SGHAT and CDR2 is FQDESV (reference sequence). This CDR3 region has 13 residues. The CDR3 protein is CASSRSRGNEQFF. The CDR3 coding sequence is TGTGCCAGCAGCAGGAGCAGGGGAAATGAGCAGTTCTTC.

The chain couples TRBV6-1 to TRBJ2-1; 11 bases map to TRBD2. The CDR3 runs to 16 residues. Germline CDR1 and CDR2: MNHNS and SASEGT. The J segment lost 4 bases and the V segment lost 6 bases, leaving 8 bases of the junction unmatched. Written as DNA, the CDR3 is TGTGCCAGCAGACCGGGACTAGCGGCTTATTACAATGAGCAGTTCTTC. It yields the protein CASRPGLAAYYNEQFF.

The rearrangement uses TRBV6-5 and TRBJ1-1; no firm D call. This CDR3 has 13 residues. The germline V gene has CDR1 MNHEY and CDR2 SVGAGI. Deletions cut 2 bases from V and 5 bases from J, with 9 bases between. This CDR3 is CASSYGFGTEAFF. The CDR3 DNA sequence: TGTGCCAGCAGTTACGGGTTTGGGACTGAAGCTTTCTTT.

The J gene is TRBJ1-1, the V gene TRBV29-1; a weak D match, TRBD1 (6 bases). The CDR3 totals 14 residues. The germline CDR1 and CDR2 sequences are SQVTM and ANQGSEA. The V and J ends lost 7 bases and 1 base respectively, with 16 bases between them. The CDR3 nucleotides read TGCAGCGCTGGTTTACGGGGGCGGAACACTGAAGCTTTCTTT. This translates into CSAGLRGRNTEAFF.

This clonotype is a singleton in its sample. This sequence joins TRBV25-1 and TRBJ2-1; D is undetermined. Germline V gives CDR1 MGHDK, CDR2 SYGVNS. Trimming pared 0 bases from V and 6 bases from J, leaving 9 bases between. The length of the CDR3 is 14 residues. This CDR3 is CASSEYHVSNEQFF. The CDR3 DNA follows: TGTGCCAGCAGTGAATATCACGTAAGCAATGAGCAGTTCTTC. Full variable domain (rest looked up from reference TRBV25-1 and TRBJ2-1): EADIYQTPRYLVIGTGKKITLECSQTMGHDKMYWYQQDPGMELHLIHYSYGVNSTEKGDLSSESTVSRIRTEHFPLTLESARPSHTSQYLCASSEYHVSNEQFFGPGTRLTVL.

The CDR3, as DNA: TGTGCCTGGAGTGTAGGGCTAGCGGGACACAATGAGCAGTTCTTC. It codes for CAWSVGLAGHNEQFF. The chain recombines TRBV30 with TRBJ2-1, with TRBD2 matching over 9 bases. V lost 0 bases, J lost 5 bases, and 5 bases stayed unmatched. The germline V gene encodes CDR1 GTSNPN and CDR2 SVGIG (reference sequence). The CDR3 loop spans 15 amino acids.

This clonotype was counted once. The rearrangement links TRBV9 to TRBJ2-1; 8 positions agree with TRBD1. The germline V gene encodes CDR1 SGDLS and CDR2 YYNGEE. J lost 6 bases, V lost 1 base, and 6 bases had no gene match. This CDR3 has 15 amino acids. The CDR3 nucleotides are TGTGCCAGCAGCGTACTTGGACAGGGTGGCAATGAGCAGTTCTTC. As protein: CASSVLGQGGNEQFF.

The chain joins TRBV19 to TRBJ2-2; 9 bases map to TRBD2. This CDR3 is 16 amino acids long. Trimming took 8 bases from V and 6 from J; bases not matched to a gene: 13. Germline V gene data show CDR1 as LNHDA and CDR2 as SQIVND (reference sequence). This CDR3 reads CASFSLGSGSPGELFF. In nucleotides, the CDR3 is TGTGCCAGTTTCTCGTTGGGTAGCGGGAGCCCCGGGGAGCTGTTTTTT.